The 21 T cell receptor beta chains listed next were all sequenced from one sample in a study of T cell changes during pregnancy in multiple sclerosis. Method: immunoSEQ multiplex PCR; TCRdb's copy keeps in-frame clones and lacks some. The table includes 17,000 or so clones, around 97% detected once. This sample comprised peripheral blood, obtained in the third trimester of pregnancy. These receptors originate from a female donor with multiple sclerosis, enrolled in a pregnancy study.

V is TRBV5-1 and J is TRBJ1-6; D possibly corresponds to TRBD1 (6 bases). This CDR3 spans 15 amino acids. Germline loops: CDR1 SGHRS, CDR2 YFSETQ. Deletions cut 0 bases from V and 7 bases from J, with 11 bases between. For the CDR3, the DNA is TGCGCCAGCAGCTTGGCGACAGGTGCCAATTCACCCCTCCACTTT. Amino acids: CASSLATGANSPLHF.

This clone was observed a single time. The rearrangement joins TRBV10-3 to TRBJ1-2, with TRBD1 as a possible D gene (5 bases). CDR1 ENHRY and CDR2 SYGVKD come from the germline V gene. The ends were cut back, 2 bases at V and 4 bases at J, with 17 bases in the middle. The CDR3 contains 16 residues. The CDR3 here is CAISESGGRERYGYTF. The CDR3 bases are TGTGCCATCAGTGAGAGTGGTGGCAGGGAACGCTATGGCTACACCTTC.

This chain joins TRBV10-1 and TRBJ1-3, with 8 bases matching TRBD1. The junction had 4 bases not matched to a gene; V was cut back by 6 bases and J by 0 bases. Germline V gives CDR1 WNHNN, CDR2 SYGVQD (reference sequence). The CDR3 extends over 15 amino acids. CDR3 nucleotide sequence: TGCGCCAGCAGGACAGGGGTTCGCTCTGGAAACACCATATATTTT. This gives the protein CASRTGVRSGNTIYF.

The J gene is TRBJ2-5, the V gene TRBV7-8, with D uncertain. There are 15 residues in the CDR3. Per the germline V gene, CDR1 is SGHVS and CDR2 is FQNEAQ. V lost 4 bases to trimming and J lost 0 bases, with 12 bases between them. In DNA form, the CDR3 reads TGTGCCAGCAGCTCTTCAACCGGGTACCAAGAGACCCAGTACTTC. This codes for CASSSSTGYQETQYF.

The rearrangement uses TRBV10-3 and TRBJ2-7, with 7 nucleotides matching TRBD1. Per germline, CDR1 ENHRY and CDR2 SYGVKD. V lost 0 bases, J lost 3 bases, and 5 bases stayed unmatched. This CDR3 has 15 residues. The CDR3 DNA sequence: TGTGCCATCAGTGAGTCGAAATCAGGGGGCTACGAGCAGTACTTC. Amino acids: CAISESKSGGYEQYF.

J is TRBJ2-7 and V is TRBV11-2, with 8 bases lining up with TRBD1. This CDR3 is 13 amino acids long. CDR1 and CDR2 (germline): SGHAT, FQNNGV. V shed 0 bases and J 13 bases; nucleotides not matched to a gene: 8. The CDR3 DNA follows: TGTGCCAGCAGCTTAGACGCCCGGACAGGGACCTACTTC. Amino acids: CASSLDARTGTYF. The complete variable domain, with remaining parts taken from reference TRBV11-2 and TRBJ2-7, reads EAGVAQSPRYKIIEKRQSVAFWCNPISGHATLYWYQQILGQGPKLLIQFQNNGVVDDSQLPKDRFSAERLKGVDSTLKIQPAKLEDSAVYLCASSLDARTGTYFGPGTRLTVT.

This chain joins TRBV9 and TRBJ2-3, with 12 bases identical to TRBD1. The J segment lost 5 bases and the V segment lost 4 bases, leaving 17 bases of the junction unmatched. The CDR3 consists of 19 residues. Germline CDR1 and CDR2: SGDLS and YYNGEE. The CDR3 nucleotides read TGTGCCAGCAGCCCCCGAACCACCGGGACAGGGGGCAGAGTAGATACGCAGTATTTT. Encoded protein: CASSPRTTGTGGRVDTQYF.

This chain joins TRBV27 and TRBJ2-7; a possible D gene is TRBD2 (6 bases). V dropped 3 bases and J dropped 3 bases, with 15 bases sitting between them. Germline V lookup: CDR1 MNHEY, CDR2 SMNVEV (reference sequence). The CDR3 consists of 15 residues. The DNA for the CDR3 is TGTGCCAGCAGTTTGTCGAATGCGGGGAGCTACGAGCAGTACTTC. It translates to CASSLSNAGSYEQYF.

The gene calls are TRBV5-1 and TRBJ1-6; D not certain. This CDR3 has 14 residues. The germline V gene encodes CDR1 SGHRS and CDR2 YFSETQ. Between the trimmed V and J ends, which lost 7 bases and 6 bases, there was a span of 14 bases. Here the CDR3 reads CASHTTGPNSPLHF. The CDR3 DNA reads TGCGCCAGCCATACCACGGGTCCTAATTCACCCCTCCACTTT.

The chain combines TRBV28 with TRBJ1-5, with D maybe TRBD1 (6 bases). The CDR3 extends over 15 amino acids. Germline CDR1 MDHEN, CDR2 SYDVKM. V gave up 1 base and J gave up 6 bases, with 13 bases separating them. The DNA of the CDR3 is TGTGCCAGCAGTTTATCGGGCAGGGGAAGTCAGCCCCAGCATTTT. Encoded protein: CASSLSGRGSQPQHF.

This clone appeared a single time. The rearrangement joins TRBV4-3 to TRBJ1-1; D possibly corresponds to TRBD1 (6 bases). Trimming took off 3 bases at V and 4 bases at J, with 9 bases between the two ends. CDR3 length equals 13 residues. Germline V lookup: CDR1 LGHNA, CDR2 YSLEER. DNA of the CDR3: TGCGCCAGCAGCCAGGGGGCGGGCACTGAAGCTTTCTTT. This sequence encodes CASSQGAGTEAFF.

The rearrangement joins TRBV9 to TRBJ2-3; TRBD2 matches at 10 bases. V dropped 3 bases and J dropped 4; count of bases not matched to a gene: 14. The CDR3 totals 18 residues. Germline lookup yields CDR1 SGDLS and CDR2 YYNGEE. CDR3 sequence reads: CASSASISTSGYPDTQYF. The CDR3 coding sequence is TGTGCCAGCAGCGCTAGTATTTCGACTAGCGGGTACCCAGATACGCAGTATTTT.

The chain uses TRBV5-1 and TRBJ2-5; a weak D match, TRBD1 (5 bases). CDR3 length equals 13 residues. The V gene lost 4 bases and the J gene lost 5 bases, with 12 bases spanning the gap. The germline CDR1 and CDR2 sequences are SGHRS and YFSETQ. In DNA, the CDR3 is TGCGCCAGCAGCCTAAGGGGTTGGGAGACCCAGTACTTC. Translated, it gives CASSLRGWETQYF.

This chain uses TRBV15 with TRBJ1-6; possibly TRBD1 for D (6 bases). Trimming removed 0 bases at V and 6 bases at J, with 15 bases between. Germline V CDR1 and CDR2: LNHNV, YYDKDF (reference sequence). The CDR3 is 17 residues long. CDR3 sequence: CATSRDSLQGSNSPLHF. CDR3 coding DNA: TGTGCCACCAGCAGAGATTCTTTACAGGGAAGTAATTCACCCCTCCACTTT.

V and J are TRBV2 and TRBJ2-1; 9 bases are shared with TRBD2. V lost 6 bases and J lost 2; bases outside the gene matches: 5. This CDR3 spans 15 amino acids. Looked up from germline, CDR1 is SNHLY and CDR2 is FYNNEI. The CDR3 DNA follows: TGTGCCAGCAGCCTTAGCGGGAGCCCCTACAATGAGCAGTTCTTC. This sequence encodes CASSLSGSPYNEQFF.

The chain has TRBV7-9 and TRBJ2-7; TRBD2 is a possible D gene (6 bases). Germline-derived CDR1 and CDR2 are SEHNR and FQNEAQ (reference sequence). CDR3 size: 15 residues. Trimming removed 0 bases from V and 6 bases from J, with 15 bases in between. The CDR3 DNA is TGTGCCAGCAGCTTAGCTGATGGGACTTACCTCGAGCAGTACTTC. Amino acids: CASSLADGTYLEQYF.

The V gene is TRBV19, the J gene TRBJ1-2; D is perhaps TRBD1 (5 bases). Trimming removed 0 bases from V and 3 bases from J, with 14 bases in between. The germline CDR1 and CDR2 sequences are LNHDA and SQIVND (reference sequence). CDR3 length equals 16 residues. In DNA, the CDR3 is TGTGCCAGTAGTATAGATAGTAACAGGAGGGACTATGGCTACACCTTC. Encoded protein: CASSIDSNRRDYGYTF.

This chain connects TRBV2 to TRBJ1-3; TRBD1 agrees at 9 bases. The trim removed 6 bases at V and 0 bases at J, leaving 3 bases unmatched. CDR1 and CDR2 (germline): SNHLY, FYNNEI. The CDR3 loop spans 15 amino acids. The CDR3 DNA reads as TGTGCCAGCAGAGGACAGGGGAACTCTGGAAACACCATATATTTT. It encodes CASRGQGNSGNTIYF.

For the CDR3, the DNA is TGCGCCAGCAGCCAAGTAATCAGGTCCTACGAGCAGTACTTC. Protein product: CASSQVIRSYEQYF. The gene calls are TRBV4-3 and TRBJ2-7; D is ambiguous. This CDR3 region has 14 residues. Germline CDR1 is LGHNA and CDR2 is YSLEER. V lost 1 base and J lost 1, with 8 bases in between.

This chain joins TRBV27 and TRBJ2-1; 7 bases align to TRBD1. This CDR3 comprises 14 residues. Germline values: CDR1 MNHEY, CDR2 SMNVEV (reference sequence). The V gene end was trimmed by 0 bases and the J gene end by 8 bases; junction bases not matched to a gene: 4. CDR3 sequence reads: CASSLSTGSDEQFF. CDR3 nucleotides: TGTGCCAGCAGTTTATCGACAGGGTCAGATGAGCAGTTCTTC.

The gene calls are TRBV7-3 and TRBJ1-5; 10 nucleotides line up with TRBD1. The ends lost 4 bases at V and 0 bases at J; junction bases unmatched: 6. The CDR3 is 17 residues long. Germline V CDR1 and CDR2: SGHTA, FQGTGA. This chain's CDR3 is CASSSRTGGYSNQPQHF. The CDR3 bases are TGTGCCAGCAGCTCTCGGACAGGGGGATATAGCAATCAGCCCCAGCATTTT.